This T cell receptor beta chain was sequenced during a study of blood T cell repertoires in COVID-19. Study-level information: T cells, B-cell-depleted T cells, or PBMCs supplied cDNA or gDNA.

The CDR3 covers 15 residues. V was clipped by 2 bases and J by 5 bases, with 13 bases between them. Germline loops: CDR1 MNHNS, CDR2 SASEGT. In the original workflow: Counts of nucleated cells, estimated from reference gene primer amplification, were obtained. Sequenced by immunoSEQ multiplex PCR; TCRdb stores in-frame clones only, minus some. From that table come the V and J calls and clone size; the DNA was used to work out D and trimming. The repertoire holds 450,000 or so clones, with roughly 89% as singletons. V usage is TRBV6-1 and J usage is TRBJ2-1, with a tentative D call TRBD2 (6 bases). The sample comprised peripheral blood. This TCR was recovered from a man aged 18-30 years with COVID-19, enrolled during active disease. As DNA, the CDR3 is TGTGCCAGCAGTGAAAGGAGACCGGGAGACAATGAGCAGTTCTTC. Residues: CASSERRPGDNEQFF.